A single sample is the source of the 29 T cell receptor beta chains below, sequenced in a study of shared clonotypes between healthy human individuals (dated by TCRdb to between 2020 and 2021). CD8 naive samples were CD45RO-negative cells positively selected for CCR7, giving a CD45RA+CCR7+ population that excluded TemRA cells. Preparation of the library involved the immunoSEQ multiplex PCR assay. The source is immuneACCESS, and TCRdb retained only in-frame sequences with V and J called. Part of the clones is not carried over; for the studies checked, unresolved V genes explain less than half of this, and the remainder is unexplained. For this sample there are around 2,000,000 clones; roughly 91% appear just once. About 1.8% of the sample goes to the ten largest clones. The specimen sequenced was naive CD8+ T cells from PBMCs. The sample's cell subset or site, from its label and the paper: CD45RA+CCR7+. The source is a man younger than 35 in good health. Some clones in this sample may be carry-over from other donors' samples.

The chain combines TRBV2 with TRBJ1-2; D perhaps matches TRBD1 (6 bases). CDR1 is SNHLY and CDR2 is FYNNEI in the germline V gene. V gave up 6 bases and J gave up 4 bases, with 18 bases separating them. The CDR3 loop spans 15 amino acids. CDR3 DNA sequence: TGTGCCAGCAGAGCCACGGGACACTCCATCTATGGCTACACCTTC. Translation gives CASRATGHSIYGYTF.

This chain uses TRBV6-5 with TRBJ2-2; possible D gene TRBD1, 6 bases. The CDR3 extends over 15 amino acids. Trimming shortened V by 6 bases and J by 4 bases, and 15 bases separated the two germline ends. From germline, CDR1 is MNHEY and CDR2 SVGAGI. The CDR3 sequence: CASRPGQEGTGELFF. The CDR3 coding sequence is TGTGCCAGCAGACCGGGACAAGAAGGCACCGGGGAGCTGTTTTTT.

V usage is TRBV4-2 and J usage is TRBJ2-5; no clear D. CDR3 size: 14 residues. Per germline, CDR1 LGHNA and CDR2 YNFKEQ. V lost 0 bases to trimming and J lost 5 bases, with 10 bases between them. CDR3 sequence: CASSQDVGWETQYF. The DNA of the CDR3 is TGTGCCAGCAGCCAAGATGTGGGGTGGGAGACCCAGTACTTC.

This clone has just one count. The chain combines TRBV19 with TRBJ2-7; maybe TRBD1 (6 bases). The CDR3 runs to 13 residues. V lost 5 bases to trimming and J lost 1 base, with 9 bases between them. Germline assignment: CDR1 LNHDA and CDR2 SQIVND (reference sequence). The CDR3 sequence: CASSFGQSYEQYF. The CDR3 DNA reads as TGTGCCAGTAGTTTTGGACAGTCCTACGAGCAGTACTTC.

This chain uses TRBV7-3 with TRBJ2-1; tentatively, D is TRBD1 or TRBD2 (5 bases each). CDR1 is SGHTA, CDR2 FQGTGA, per germline. The length of the CDR3 is 13 residues. V was clipped by 3 bases and J by 8 bases, with 11 bases between them. The CDR3 coding sequence is TGTGCCAGCAGCTTGTCTTCGGGGCATGAGCAGTTCTTC. This translates into CASSLSSGHEQFF.

This clone was seen a single time. Other nucleotide sequences in the sample specify the same CDR3. V gene TRBV19 combines with J gene TRBJ1-5, with D unclear. Trimming removed 3 bases at V and 0 bases at J, with 6 bases between. The CDR3 loop spans 14 amino acids. In germline, CDR1 is LNHDA, CDR2 SQIVND (reference sequence). The CDR3 bases are TGTGCCAGTAGTATCGGCGATAGCAATCAGCCCCAGCATTTT. This gives the protein CASSIGDSNQPQHF.

The chain uses TRBV2 and TRBJ2-1; D perhaps matches TRBD2 (6 bases). This CDR3 region has 15 residues. Germline V gene data show CDR1 as SNHLY and CDR2 as FYNNEI. Trimming took off 6 bases at V and 10 bases at J, with 22 bases between the two ends. This chain's CDR3 is CASRPLLAKSFEQFF. As DNA, the CDR3 is TGTGCCAGCAGACCCCTACTAGCTAAGAGTTTCGAGCAGTTCTTC.

V is TRBV27 and J is TRBJ2-1; D not certain. The CDR3 totals 14 residues. Per germline, CDR1 MNHEY and CDR2 SMNVEV (reference sequence). V was cut by 6 bases and J by 6 bases, with 15 bases left in between. The CDR3 nucleotides read TGTGCCAGCAGCCCACAAATTACCTCCAATGAGCAGTTCTTC. Residues: CASSPQITSNEQFF.

V usage is TRBV6-5 and J usage is TRBJ1-2, with 8 bases identical to TRBD1. Unmatched junction bases numbered 8, after V lost 5 bases and J lost 9 bases. This CDR3 comprises 13 residues. Germline V gene data show CDR1 as MNHEY and CDR2 as SVGAGI. CDR3 region: CASSLWTGLSYTF. In DNA form, the CDR3 reads TGTGCCAGCAGTCTCTGGACAGGGCTTAGCTACACCTTC.

J is TRBJ2-7 and V is TRBV7-2; D is unresolved. Germline values: CDR1 SGHTA, CDR2 FQGNSA. The V and J ends lost 5 bases and 6 bases respectively, with 23 bases between them. This CDR3 has 16 amino acids. The CDR3 bases are TGTGCCAGCAGCCAATGGTACAGTTCCCCGGCCCCCGAGCAGTACTTC. It translates to CASSQWYSSPAPEQYF.

The rearrangement joins TRBV7-6 to TRBJ2-2; D unclear. CDR3 length equals 14 residues. CDR1 and CDR2 (germline): SGHVS, FNYEAQ. V lost 3 bases and J 1 base, leaving 6 bases between the germline ends. The CDR3 bases are TGTGCCAGCAGCTTGGATCTGAACACCGGGGAGCTGTTTTTT. Encoded protein: CASSLDLNTGELFF.

The V call is TRBV7-8, the J call TRBJ2-7; no clear D. The CDR3 totals 14 residues. CDR1 is SGHVS and CDR2 is FQNEAQ in the germline V gene. V was shortened by 1 base and J by 2 bases, with 9 bases between the two germline ends. CDR3 region: CASSLVKIAYEQYF. The CDR3 bases are TGTGCCAGCAGCTTAGTAAAAATCGCCTACGAGCAGTACTTC.

The V call is TRBV7-2, the J call TRBJ1-4, with D possibly matching TRBD1 (5 bases). Trimming took off 5 bases at V and 8 bases at J, with 18 bases between the two ends. The CDR3 extends over 15 amino acids. The germline gives CDR1 SGHTA, CDR2 FQGNSA. The CDR3 DNA reads as TGTGCCAGCAGCGAGAGACAGCTAGGCCTAGAAAAACTGTTTTTT. Translated, it gives CASSERQLGLEKLFF.

For the CDR3, the DNA is TGTGCCAGCGTTGCCTTCCCCGGTGCCTACGAGCAGTACTTC. It translates to CASVAFPGAYEQYF. The chain joins TRBV28 to TRBJ2-7, with D unclear. This CDR3 has 14 residues. The germline gives CDR1 MDHEN, CDR2 SYDVKM. V was trimmed by 8 bases and J by 2 bases, leaving 16 bases between them.

The V and J genes are TRBV27 and TRBJ2-3, with 10 bases that match TRBD2. Germline V gene sequence: CDR1 MNHEY, CDR2 SMNVEV (reference sequence). Unmatched junction bases numbered 8, after V lost 1 base and J lost 4 bases. This CDR3 is built from 17 residues. DNA of the CDR3: TGTGCCAGCAGTTTATTATGGCTAGCGGGAGCCGCAGATACGCAGTATTTT. Its translation: CASSLLWLAGAADTQYF.

The chain links TRBV13 to TRBJ2-5, with D unclear. Germline CDR1 PRHDT, CDR2 FYEKMQ (reference sequence). The CDR3 has 13 residues. Trimming removed 2 bases from V and 2 bases from J, with 6 bases in between. CDR3 nucleotides: TGTGCCAGCAGCTTATTGGGTCAAGAGACCCAGTACTTC. Its protein is CASSLLGQETQYF.

Here the CDR3 reads CASSGQPNTEAFF. As DNA, the CDR3 is TGTGCCAGCAGTGGCCAGCCGAACACTGAAGCTTTCTTT. The chain recombines TRBV27 with TRBJ1-1; no definite D call. CDR1 and CDR2 from the germline V gene are MNHEY and SMNVEV (reference sequence). The V end lost 5 bases, the J end lost 1 base, and 8 bases lay between the germline ends. The CDR3 totals 13 residues.

The chain employs TRBV27 and TRBJ2-3; D uncertain. The CDR3 contains 16 residues. Germline assignment: CDR1 MNHEY and CDR2 SMNVEV (reference sequence). V lost 6 bases and J 4 bases, leaving 20 bases between the germline ends. The CDR3 region is CASRPALITVADTQYF. As DNA, the CDR3 is TGTGCCAGCAGACCTGCATTGATCACCGTGGCAGATACGCAGTATTTT.

The chain recombines TRBV13 with TRBJ2-7, with 8 nucleotides matching TRBD2. After removal of 0 bases from V and 2 bases from J, the junction contained 9 bases not matched to a gene. Germline V gene lookup returns CDR1 PRHDT and CDR2 FYEKMQ (reference sequence). The CDR3 contains 17 residues. CDR3 in amino acids: CASSLGLAGNGAYEQYF. The DNA of the CDR3 is TGTGCCAGCAGCTTAGGGTTAGCGGGGAACGGGGCCTACGAGCAGTACTTC.

The CDR3 sequence: CASSRGWTESDTEAFF. In DNA, the CDR3 is TGTGCCAGCAGTAGGGGGTGGACAGAATCGGACACTGAAGCTTTCTTT. The chain carries TRBV6-6 and TRBJ1-1; weak D call: TRBD1 (6 bases). Per the germline V gene, CDR1 is MNHNY and CDR2 is SVGAGI (reference sequence). The V end was cut by 5 bases, the J end by 3 bases, with 19 bases between. The CDR3 runs 16 residues.

The J gene is TRBJ2-3, the V gene TRBV9, with D possibly matching TRBD1 (6 bases). This CDR3 spans 16 amino acids. The germline V and J ends were trimmed by 3 bases and 0 bases, with 14 bases remaining between them. The V gene's germline CDR1 is SGDLS and CDR2 YYNGEE. For the CDR3, the DNA is TGTGCCAGCAGCGCCTCAACAGGGTTTAGCACAGATACGCAGTATTTT. Encoded protein: CASSASTGFSTDTQYF.

The chain couples TRBV6-1 to TRBJ2-7, with TRBD2 matching 8 bases. J was trimmed by 1 base and V by 4 bases; bases with no gene match: 6. CDR1 and CDR2 (germline): MNHNS, SASEGT. The CDR3 is 15 amino acids. CDR3 amino acids: CASSALGLASYEQYF. The CDR3 DNA sequence: TGTGCCAGCAGTGCCCTAGGACTAGCTTCCTACGAGCAGTACTTC.

This chain uses TRBV5-6 with TRBJ2-5; D might be TRBD1 or TRBD2, each matching 6 bases. Germline V gives CDR1 SGHDT, CDR2 YYEEEE. V was clipped by 4 bases and J by 0 bases, with 13 bases between them. This CDR3 comprises 15 residues. CDR3 sequence (DNA): TGTGCCAGCAGCGTGGAGGGGGAGTACCAAGAGACCCAGTACTTC. Its protein is CASSVEGEYQETQYF.

This chain connects TRBV27 to TRBJ1-1; D is ambiguous. The germline CDR1 and CDR2 sequences are MNHEY and SMNVEV (reference sequence). This CDR3 has 13 residues. V was pared by 6 bases and J by 8 bases, with 16 bases between. CDR3 region: CASSLTWRSEAFF. The CDR3 coding sequence is TGTGCCAGCAGCCTCACGTGGAGGTCGGAAGCTTTCTTT.

The J gene is TRBJ1-2, the V gene TRBV23-1; TRBD1 might be the D (6 bases). TRBV23-1 is annotated as an ORF whose role is uncertain. The CDR3 totals 20 residues. Trimming took off 0 bases at V and 3 bases at J, with 26 bases between the two ends. CDR3 amino acids: CASSQSYYADSLATYYGYTF. CDR3 in DNA: TGCGCCAGCAGTCAATCTTATTACGCGGACAGCCTCGCGACTTACTATGGCTACACCTTC.

The chain couples TRBV27 to TRBJ2-1, with 15 nucleotides matching TRBD2. The CDR3 is made up of 21 amino acids. V lost 2 bases and J lost 0; bases outside the gene matches: 11. Looked up from germline, CDR1 is MNHEY and CDR2 is SMNVEV (reference sequence). DNA for the CDR3: TGTGCCAGCAGTTTAGGTCAGGGACTAGCGGGAGGCCCGAGCTCCTACAATGAGCAGTTCTTC. This encodes CASSLGQGLAGGPSSYNEQFF.

The rearrangement uses TRBV4-3 and TRBJ2-1; 7 nucleotides agree with TRBD2. Unmatched junction bases numbered 5, after V lost 1 base and J lost 2 bases. Per germline, CDR1 LGHNA and CDR2 YSLEER. This CDR3 is 16 amino acids long. CDR3 nucleotides: TGCGCCAGCAGCCAAGGGTCCCTAGCGGCCTACAATGAGCAGTTCTTC. The encoded protein is CASSQGSLAAYNEQFF.

The gene calls are TRBV6-4 and TRBJ2-7; no definite D call. The V and J ends lost 2 bases and 1 base respectively, with 3 bases between them. The CDR3 loop spans 12 amino acids. Germline assignment: CDR1 MRHNA and CDR2 SNTAGT. The CDR3 nucleotides read TGTGCCAGCAGTGACCCTTCCTACGAGCAGTACTTC. Translation gives CASSDPSYEQYF.

The chain uses TRBV11-2 and TRBJ2-1, with D possibly being TRBD1 (6 bases). The germline V and J ends were trimmed by 1 base and 2 bases, with 12 bases remaining between them. The CDR3 loop spans 16 amino acids. Germline CDR1 SGHAT, CDR2 FQNNGV. CDR3 sequence: CASSLAHTGPYNEQFF. Here the CDR3 DNA reads TGTGCCAGCAGCTTAGCCCATACAGGGCCCTACAATGAGCAGTTCTTC.